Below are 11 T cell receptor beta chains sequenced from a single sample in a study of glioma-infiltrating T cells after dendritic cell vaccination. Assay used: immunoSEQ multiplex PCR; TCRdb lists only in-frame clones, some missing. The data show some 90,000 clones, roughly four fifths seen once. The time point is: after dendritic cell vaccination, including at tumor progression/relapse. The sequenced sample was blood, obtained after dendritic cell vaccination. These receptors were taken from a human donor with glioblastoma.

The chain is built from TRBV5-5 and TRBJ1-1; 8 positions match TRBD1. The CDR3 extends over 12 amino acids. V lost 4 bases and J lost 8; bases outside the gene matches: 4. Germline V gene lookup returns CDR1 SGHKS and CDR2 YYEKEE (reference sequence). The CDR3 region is CASSLGQAEAFF. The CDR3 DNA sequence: TGTGCCAGCAGCCTGGGACAGGCGGAAGCTTTCTTT.

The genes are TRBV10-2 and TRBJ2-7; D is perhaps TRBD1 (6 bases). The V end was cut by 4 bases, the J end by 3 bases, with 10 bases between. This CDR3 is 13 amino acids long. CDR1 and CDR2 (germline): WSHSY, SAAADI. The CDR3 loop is CASSGQGIYEQYV. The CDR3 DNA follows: TGCGCCAGCAGTGGGCAGGGGATCTACGAGCAGTACGTC.

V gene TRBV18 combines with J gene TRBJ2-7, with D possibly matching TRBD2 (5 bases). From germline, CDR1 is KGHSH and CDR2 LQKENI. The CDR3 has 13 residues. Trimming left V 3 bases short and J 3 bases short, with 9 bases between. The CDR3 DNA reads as TGTGCCAGCTCACCCCTCGACTACTACGAGCAGTACTTC. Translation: CASSPLDYYEQYF.

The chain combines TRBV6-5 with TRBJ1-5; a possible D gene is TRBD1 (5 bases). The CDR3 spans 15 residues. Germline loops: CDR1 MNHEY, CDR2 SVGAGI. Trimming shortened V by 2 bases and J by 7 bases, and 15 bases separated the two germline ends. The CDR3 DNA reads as TGTGCCAGCAGTTACAGTTGGCAGGGTGGGCAGCCCCAGCATTTT. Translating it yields CASSYSWQGGQPQHF.

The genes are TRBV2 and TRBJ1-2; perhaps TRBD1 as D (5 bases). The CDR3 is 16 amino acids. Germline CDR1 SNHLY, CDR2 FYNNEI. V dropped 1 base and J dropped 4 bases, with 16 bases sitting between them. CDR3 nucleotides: TGTGCCAGCAGTGAAGAAATAGGGGTCCTCAGCTATGGCTACACCTTC. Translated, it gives CASSEEIGVLSYGYTF.

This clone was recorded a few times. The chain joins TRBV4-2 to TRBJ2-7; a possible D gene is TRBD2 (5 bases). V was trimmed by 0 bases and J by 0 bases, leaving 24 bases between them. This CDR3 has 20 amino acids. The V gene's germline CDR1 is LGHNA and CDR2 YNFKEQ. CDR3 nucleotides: TGTGCCAGCAGCCAAGAGTCCCCCCCGGATGCTAGCAGGAGCTCCTACGAGCAGTACGTC. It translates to CASSQESPPDASRSSYEQYV.

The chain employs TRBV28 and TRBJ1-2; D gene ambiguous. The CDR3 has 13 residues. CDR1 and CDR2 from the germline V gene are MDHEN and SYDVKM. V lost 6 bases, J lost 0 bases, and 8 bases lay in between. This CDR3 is CASSRDTNYGYTF. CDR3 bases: TGTGCCAGCAGCCGAGATACTAACTATGGCTACACCTTC.

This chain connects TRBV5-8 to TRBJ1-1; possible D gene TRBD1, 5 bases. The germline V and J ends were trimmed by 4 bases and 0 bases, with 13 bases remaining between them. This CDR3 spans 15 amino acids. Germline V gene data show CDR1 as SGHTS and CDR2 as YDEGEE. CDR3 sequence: CASSPGHPMNTEAFF. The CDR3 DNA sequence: TGTGCCAGCAGCCCTGGACACCCCATGAACACTGAAGCTTTCTTT. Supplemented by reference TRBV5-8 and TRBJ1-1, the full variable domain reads EAGVTQSPTHLIKTRGQQATLRCSPISGHTSVYWYQQALGLGLQFLLWYDEGEERNRGNFPPRFSGRQFPNYSSELNVNALELEDSALYLCASSPGHPMNTEAFFGQGTRLTVV.

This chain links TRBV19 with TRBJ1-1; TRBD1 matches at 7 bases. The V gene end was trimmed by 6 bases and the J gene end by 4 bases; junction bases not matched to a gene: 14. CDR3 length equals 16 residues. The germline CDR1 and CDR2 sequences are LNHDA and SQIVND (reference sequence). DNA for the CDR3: TGTGCCAGTAGAAAAATTGGACCGACAGGGATCACTGAAGCTTTCTTT. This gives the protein CASRKIGPTGITEAFF.

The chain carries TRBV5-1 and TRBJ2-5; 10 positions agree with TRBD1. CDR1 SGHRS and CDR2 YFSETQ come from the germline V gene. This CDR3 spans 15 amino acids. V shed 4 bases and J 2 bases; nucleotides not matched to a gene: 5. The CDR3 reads CASSSGTGVQETQYF. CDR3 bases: TGCGCCAGCAGCAGCGGGACAGGGGTTCAAGAGACCCAGTACTTC. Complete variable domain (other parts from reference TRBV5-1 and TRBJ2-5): KAGVTQTPRYLIKTRGQQVTLSCSPISGHRSVSWYQQTPGQGLQFLFEYFSETQRNKGNFPGRFSGRQFSNSRSEMNVSTLELGDSALYLCASSSGTGVQETQYFGPGTRLLVL.

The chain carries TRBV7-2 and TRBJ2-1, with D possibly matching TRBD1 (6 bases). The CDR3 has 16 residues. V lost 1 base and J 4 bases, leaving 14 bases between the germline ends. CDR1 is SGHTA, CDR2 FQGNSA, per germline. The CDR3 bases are TGTGCCAGCAGCTTAGGCCCGGGCAGGGGTTACAATGAGCAGTTCTTC. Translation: CASSLGPGRGYNEQFF.